Listed below are T cell receptor beta chains from one sample, sequenced in a study of lymphopenia after photon versus proton radiotherapy. This table comes from immunoSEQ multiplex PCR, and its TCRdb copy is limited to in-frame clones, with some not included. The sample has tens of thousands of clones, around 83% seen once. The material sequenced was peripheral blood, taken from a patient treated with proton-based radiotherapy. The source is a man between 60 and 75 years old with pancreatic cancer. The CDR3 runs from the conserved cysteine through the conserved F or W. The order of the fields is CDR3 protein, CDR3 DNA, D gene, clone size, V gene, J gene. The D gene is left open where the match is weak. Expanded clones are given a class, and other clones once, few, many or no size at all.

CDR3aa: CASSIGLSGELFF
CDR3nt: TGTGCCAGCAGTATTGGCCTCAGCGGGGAGCTGTTTTTT
d_gene: -
abundance: few
v_gene: TRBV2
j_gene: TRBJ2-2

CDR3aa: CAWSGDRQNSPLHF
CDR3nt: TGTGCCTGGAGTGGGGACAGGCAGAATTCACCCCTCCACTTT
d_gene: TRBD1
abundance: -
v_gene: TRBV30
j_gene: TRBJ1-6

CDR3aa: CASSQGLYGYTF
CDR3nt: TGTGCCAGTAGCCAGGGACTCTATGGCTACACCTTC
d_gene: -
abundance: -
v_gene: TRBV19
j_gene: TRBJ1-2

CDR3aa: CASSLVGLAGVEQYF
CDR3nt: TGTGCCAGCAGCTTAGTCGGACTAGCGGGAGTCGAACAGTACTTC
d_gene: TRBD2
abundance: -
v_gene: TRBV11-2
j_gene: TRBJ2-7

CDR3aa: CASSLGAAANEQFF
CDR3nt: TGTGCCAGCAGCTTAGGTGCAGCGGCGAATGAGCAGTTCTTC
d_gene: -
abundance: once
v_gene: TRBV11-2
j_gene: TRBJ2-1

CDR3aa: CASSLVSEETQYF
CDR3nt: TGTGCCAGCAGCTTAGTTTCCGAAGAGACCCAGTACTTC
d_gene: -
abundance: once
v_gene: TRBV7-2
j_gene: TRBJ2-5

CDR3aa: CASTSRALVNTEAFF
CDR3nt: TGTGCCAGCACCTCGCGGGCTTTGGTGAACACTGAAGCTTTCTTT
d_gene: -
abundance: -
v_gene: TRBV6-5
j_gene: TRBJ1-1

CDR3aa: CASSPGSANSYEQYF
CDR3nt: TGTGCCAGCAGTCCCGGGTCAGCGAACTCCTACGAGCAGTACTTC
d_gene: -
abundance: -
v_gene: TRBV28
j_gene: TRBJ2-7

CDR3aa: CASSPGLAGGPNNEQFF
CDR3nt: TGCGCCAGCAGCCCTGGACTAGCGGGAGGGCCTAATAATGAGCAGTTCTTC
d_gene: TRBD2
abundance: -
v_gene: TRBV5-1
j_gene: TRBJ2-1

CDR3aa: CASSSPASGRNEQFF
CDR3nt: TGTGCCAGCAGTTCCCCGGCTAGCGGGAGAAATGAGCAGTTCTTC
d_gene: TRBD2
abundance: -
v_gene: TRBV27
j_gene: TRBJ2-1

CDR3aa: CASSPLTSGKNNEQFF
CDR3nt: TGTGCCAGCAGCCCCCTGACTAGCGGAAAAAACAATGAGCAGTTCTTC
d_gene: TRBD2
abundance: -
v_gene: TRBV7-9
j_gene: TRBJ2-1

CDR3aa: CASSYLDSKNIQYF
CDR3nt: TGTGCCAGCAGTTACTTGGACAGCAAAAACATTCAGTACTTC
d_gene: -
abundance: -
v_gene: TRBV6-5
j_gene: TRBJ2-4

CDR3aa: CASSAGRLNEQFF
CDR3nt: TGTGCCAGCAGCGCGGGACGGCTCAATGAGCAGTTCTTC
d_gene: -
abundance: once
v_gene: TRBV7-9
j_gene: TRBJ2-1

CDR3aa: CASSFRLAGGGSNEQFF
CDR3nt: TGTGCCAGCAGCTTTCGTCTAGCGGGAGGTGGGTCCAATGAGCAGTTCTTC
d_gene: TRBD2
abundance: -
v_gene: TRBV7-3
j_gene: TRBJ2-1

CDR3aa: CASSLWGQGTDTQYF
CDR3nt: TGTGCCAGCAGTCTATGGGGACAGGGCACAGATACGCAGTATTTT
d_gene: TRBD1
abundance: -
v_gene: TRBV27
j_gene: TRBJ2-3

CDR3aa: CASSIRWHRVAYEQYF
CDR3nt: TGTGCCAGCAGTATCCGGTGGCACAGGGTCGCCTACGAGCAGTACTTC
d_gene: -
abundance: -
v_gene: TRBV28
j_gene: TRBJ2-7

CDR3aa: CASSLKGGVGKNIQYF
CDR3nt: TGTGCCAGCAGCCTAAAGGGTGGCGTTGGCAAAAACATTCAGTACTTC
d_gene: -
abundance: -
v_gene: TRBV5-4
j_gene: TRBJ2-4

CDR3aa: CASSARQGRSYNEQFF
CDR3nt: TGTGCCAGCAGCGCAAGACAGGGTCGGAGCTACAATGAGCAGTTCTTC
d_gene: TRBD1
abundance: -
v_gene: TRBV7-9
j_gene: TRBJ2-1

CDR3aa: CASSTGQGGYGYTF
CDR3nt: TGTGCCAGCAGTACCGGACAGGGCGGCTATGGCTACACCTTC
d_gene: TRBD1
abundance: -
v_gene: TRBV6-5
j_gene: TRBJ1-2

CDR3aa: CASSQTGEGTDTQYF
CDR3nt: TGTGCCAGCAGCCAGACAGGGGAGGGCACAGATACGCAGTATTTT
d_gene: TRBD1
abundance: -
v_gene: TRBV4-2
j_gene: TRBJ2-3

CDR3aa: CASSLRGAAGTDTQYF
CDR3nt: TGTGCCAGCAGCCTAAGAGGGGCGGCGGGCACAGATACGCAGTATTTT
d_gene: -
abundance: -
v_gene: TRBV13
j_gene: TRBJ2-3

CDR3aa: CAAGKNQPQHF
CDR3nt: TGTGCCGCGGGGAAGAATCAGCCCCAGCATTTT
d_gene: -
abundance: once
v_gene: TRBV19
j_gene: TRBJ1-5

CDR3aa: CASSPPSGFSTDTQYF
CDR3nt: TGTGCCAGCTCACCACCGTCGGGGTTTAGCACAGATACGCAGTATTTT
d_gene: -
abundance: once
v_gene: TRBV18
j_gene: TRBJ2-3

CDR3aa: CASSEAAAGGNEQFF
CDR3nt: TGTGCCAGCAGTGAAGCAGCAGCGGGAGGGAATGAGCAGTTCTTC
d_gene: TRBD2
abundance: -
v_gene: TRBV2
j_gene: TRBJ2-1

CDR3aa: CASSGTSGRKTDTQYF
CDR3nt: TGTGCCAGCAGTGGGACTAGCGGGAGGAAAACAGATACGCAGTATTTT
d_gene: TRBD2
abundance: -
v_gene: TRBV6-6
j_gene: TRBJ2-3

CDR3aa: CASSLIGTTSGNTIYF
CDR3nt: TGTGCCAGCAGCTTAATCGGGACAACCTCTGGAAACACCATATATTTT
d_gene: -
abundance: -
v_gene: TRBV11-2
j_gene: TRBJ1-3

CDR3aa: CASKLYGRDFEQYF
CDR3nt: TGTGCCAGCAAACTCTACGGGAGAGACTTCGAGCAGTACTTC
d_gene: -
abundance: -
v_gene: TRBV6-5
j_gene: TRBJ2-7

CDR3aa: CASSLVAGYNEQFF
CDR3nt: TGTGCCAGCAGCTTAGTAGCGGGTTACAATGAGCAGTTCTTC
d_gene: TRBD2
abundance: -
v_gene: TRBV11-2
j_gene: TRBJ2-1

CDR3aa: CASSPPWEGTSNQPQHF
CDR3nt: TGTGCCAGCTCACCACCGTGGGAGGGGACGAGCAATCAGCCCCAGCATTTT
d_gene: -
abundance: -
v_gene: TRBV18
j_gene: TRBJ1-5

CDR3aa: CSHGTGNGYTF
CDR3nt: TGCAGCCACGGGACAGGCAATGGCTACACCTTC
d_gene: TRBD1
abundance: -
v_gene: TRBV29-1
j_gene: TRBJ1-2

CDR3aa: CASSERGAASYEQYF
CDR3nt: TGTGCCAGCAGCGAACGGGGGGCAGCGAGCTACGAGCAGTACTTC
d_gene: -
abundance: -
v_gene: TRBV6-5
j_gene: TRBJ2-7

CDR3aa: CASRRGADTQYF
CDR3nt: TGTGCCAGTAGACGGGGTGCAGATACGCAGTATTTT
d_gene: -
abundance: -
v_gene: TRBV19
j_gene: TRBJ2-3

CDR3aa: CASSLNNHSGDRLYEQYF
CDR3nt: TGTGCCAGCAGTCTAAACAATCACTCCGGGGACAGGCTCTACGAGCAGTACTTC
d_gene: TRBD1
abundance: -
v_gene: TRBV28
j_gene: TRBJ2-7

CDR3aa: CASSLGGLAGVSGANVLTF
CDR3nt: TGTGCCAGCAGCTTAGGGGGCCTAGCGGGAGTATCTGGGGCCAACGTCCTGACTTTC
d_gene: TRBD2
abundance: -
v_gene: TRBV7-9
j_gene: TRBJ2-6

CDR3aa: CASSVGGISGNTIYF
CDR3nt: TGTGCCAGCAGCGTAGGGGGAATCTCTGGAAACACCATATATTTT
d_gene: -
abundance: -
v_gene: TRBV9
j_gene: TRBJ1-3

CDR3aa: CSVDAGKETQYF
CDR3nt: TGCAGCGTTGATGCGGGGAAAGAGACCCAGTACTTC
d_gene: -
abundance: -
v_gene: TRBV29-1
j_gene: TRBJ2-5

CDR3aa: CASLRWNTEAFF
CDR3nt: TGTGCCAGTCTTCGTTGGAACACTGAAGCTTTCTTT
d_gene: -
abundance: -
v_gene: TRBV19
j_gene: TRBJ1-1

CDR3aa: CATPGGQGPNTGELFF
CDR3nt: TGTGCCACACCAGGGGGACAGGGCCCGAACACCGGGGAGCTGTTTTTT
d_gene: TRBD1
abundance: -
v_gene: TRBV28
j_gene: TRBJ2-2

CDR3aa: CASKWTSENTGELFF
CDR3nt: TGCGCCAGCAAGTGGACTAGCGAGAACACCGGGGAGCTGTTTTTT
d_gene: TRBD2
abundance: -
v_gene: TRBV4-3
j_gene: TRBJ2-2

CDR3aa: CSALGGTIQYF
CDR3nt: TGCAGTGCCCTCGGCGGGACAATTCAGTACTTC
d_gene: -
abundance: -
v_gene: TRBV20-1
j_gene: TRBJ2-7

CDR3aa: CASSLASGRNTGELFF
CDR3nt: TGTGCCAGCAGCTTAGCTAGCGGGAGAAACACCGGGGAGCTGTTTTTT
d_gene: TRBD2
abundance: -
v_gene: TRBV7-2
j_gene: TRBJ2-2

CDR3aa: CASSLQVTEKLFF
CDR3nt: TGTGCCAGCAGTTTACAGGTTACTGAAAAACTGTTTTTT
d_gene: -
abundance: -
v_gene: TRBV27
j_gene: TRBJ1-4

CDR3aa: CASSTGSNTQYF
CDR3nt: TGTGCCAGCTCGACAGGGTCCAATACGCAGTATTTT
d_gene: TRBD1
abundance: -
v_gene: TRBV6-5
j_gene: TRBJ2-3

CDR3aa: CASSLGTGESYEQYF
CDR3nt: TGTGCCAGCAGCTTAGGGACAGGGGAGTCCTACGAGCAGTACTTC
d_gene: TRBD1
abundance: -
v_gene: TRBV11-1
j_gene: TRBJ2-7

CDR3aa: CAWTQGGREKLFF
CDR3nt: TGTGCCTGGACCCAGGGAGGGAGGGAAAAACTGTTTTTT
d_gene: -
abundance: once
v_gene: TRBV30
j_gene: TRBJ1-4

CDR3aa: CASTSTSGRAIADTQYF
CDR3nt: TGTGCCAGCACCTCTACTAGCGGGAGGGCTATTGCAGATACGCAGTATTTT
d_gene: TRBD2
abundance: -
v_gene: TRBV7-2
j_gene: TRBJ2-3

CDR3aa: CASSFRGSSNEQYF
CDR3nt: TGTGCCAGCAGCTTCCGCGGGAGCAGCAACGAGCAGTACTTC
d_gene: TRBD2
abundance: -
v_gene: TRBV5-4
j_gene: TRBJ2-7

CDR3aa: CASSLGRAGKAEQFF
CDR3nt: TGTGCCAGCAGCTTAGGTCGAGCGGGAAAGGCTGAGCAGTTCTTC
d_gene: TRBD2
abundance: -
v_gene: TRBV11-3
j_gene: TRBJ2-1

CDR3aa: CASSSSTDTQYF
CDR3nt: TGTGCCAGCAGCTCCAGCACAGATACGCAGTATTTT
d_gene: -
abundance: -
v_gene: TRBV7-6
j_gene: TRBJ2-3

CDR3aa: CAWGQGAEGYTF
CDR3nt: TGTGCCTGGGGTCAGGGGGCGGAAGGCTACACCTTC
d_gene: TRBD1
abundance: -
v_gene: TRBV30
j_gene: TRBJ1-2

CDR3aa: CASSTDNFDYGYTF
CDR3nt: TGTGCCAGTAGTACCGACAATTTCGACTATGGCTACACCTTC
d_gene: -
abundance: -
v_gene: TRBV19
j_gene: TRBJ1-2

CDR3aa: CAISSSGTGHSGFNEQFF
CDR3nt: TGTGCCATCAGTTCCTCCGGGACAGGCCATTCGGGCTTCAATGAGCAGTTCTTC
d_gene: TRBD1
abundance: -
v_gene: TRBV10-3
j_gene: TRBJ2-1

CDR3aa: CASSLGTDHYEQYF
CDR3nt: TGTGCCAGCAGTTTGGGGACAGACCACTACGAGCAGTACTTC
d_gene: TRBD1
abundance: -
v_gene: TRBV7-2
j_gene: TRBJ2-7